Following are 13 T cell receptor beta chains from one sample sequenced in a study of T cells in women clearing cervical HPV infection. Data came from immunoSEQ multiplex PCR; TCRdb stores just in-frame clones and leaves some out. The sample has under 40,000 clones. The sample was blood buffy coat. These receptors were taken from a woman aged 18-70 years with a cervical HPV16 infection that either progressed to CIN3+ or cleared (not recorded which).

Details on this clone: The read ends 3 residues early relative to the CDR3; the germline J gene fills the gap. The chain recombines TRBV10-3 with TRBJ1-5; D possibly corresponds to TRBD1 (5 bases). Trimming left V 0 bases short and J 2 bases short, with 11 bases between. Germline V gene sequence: CDR1 ENHRY, CDR2 SYGVKD. The CDR3 totals 16 residues. Partial CDR3 DNA: TGTGCCATCAGTGAGTCGGGAGGGGTCGGCAATCAGCCC. Amino acids: CAISESGGVGNQP. The complete CDR3 protein is CAISESGGVGNQPQHF.

To note about this clone: The CDR3 end lies 3 residues beyond the end of the read and is filled in from the germline J gene. This rearrangement joins TRBV20-1 to TRBJ1-2, with 8 bases aligning to TRBD1. The length of the CDR3 is 13 residues. CDR1 is DFQATT and CDR2 is SNEGSKA in the germline V gene (reference sequence). V lost 5 bases and J lost 3; bases outside the gene matches: 5. The part of the CDR3 DNA that was read is TGCAGTGCTTACGGACAGGGACACTATGGC. Translation: CSAYGQGHYG. The whole CDR3 sequence reads CSAYGQGHYGYTF.

About this clone itself: With the read ending 3 residues before the CDR3 end, the germline J gene is used to fill in that end. The chain links TRBV9 to TRBJ2-1; 7 nucleotides match TRBD1. The germline V gene has CDR1 SGDLS and CDR2 YYNGEE. This CDR3 comprises 15 residues. Unmatched junction bases numbered 8, after V lost 3 bases and J lost 5 bases. This CDR3 is CASSASGTENNEQFF. CDR3 DNA, as far as it was read: TGTGCCAGCAGCGCATCCGGGACAGAGAACAATGAG.

Note on this clone: Coverage ceases 3 residues before the CDR3 finishes, and the germline J gene fills in the end. This chain links TRBV19 with TRBJ1-5; D is perhaps TRBD1 (5 bases). The length of the CDR3 is 16 residues. V dropped 5 bases and J dropped 6 bases, with 20 bases sitting between them. Germline V gene data show CDR1 as LNHDA and CDR2 as SQIVND (reference sequence). The CDR3 here is CASSLPGGVSVQPQHF. CDR3 DNA, as far as it was read: TGTGCCAGTAGTCTCCCTGGAGGGGTATCGGTTCAGCCC. Together with reference TRBV19 and TRBJ1-5, the CDR3 gives the full variable domain: DGGITQSPKYLFRKEGQNVTLSCEQNLNHDAMYWYRQDPGQGLRLIYYSQIVNDFQKGDIAEGYSVSREKKESFPLTVTSAQKNPTAFYLCASSLPGGVSVQPQHFGDGTRLSIL.

Of note for this clone: The read comes to an end 3 residues before the CDR3 does, leaving the germline J gene to fill in the end. V usage is TRBV20-1 and J usage is TRBJ2-7; TRBD2 matches at 7 bases. The germline V gene has CDR1 DFQATT and CDR2 SNEGSKA (reference sequence). The length of the CDR3 is 14 residues. V lost 2 bases to trimming and J lost 2 bases; unmatched junction nucleotides: 6. This CDR3 reads CSARFGGRAYEQYF. The sequenced CDR3 bases are TGCAGTGCTAGATTCGGGGGGAGAGCCTACGAG.

On this clone itself: Read coverage stops 3 residues before the CDR3 terminus; the germline J gene supplies the remainder. J is TRBJ2-1 and V is TRBV18; 7 bases are shared with TRBD1. This CDR3 is built from 15 residues. J gave up 0 bases and V 5 bases, and 4 bases lay outside the gene matches. From germline, CDR1 is KGHSH and CDR2 LQKENI. The CDR3 here is CASSNGDSSYNEQFF. The part of the CDR3 DNA that was read is TGTGCCAGCTCAAACGGGGACAGCTCCTACAATGAG.

With regard to this clone: Read data end 3 residues before the CDR3 end; the end is taken from the germline J gene. This chain uses TRBV7-3 with TRBJ2-1, with 8 bases matching TRBD1. Germline V gene sequence: CDR1 SGHTA, CDR2 FQGTGA. The CDR3 contains 14 residues. Trimming at V came to 2 bases and at J to 7 bases, leaving 4 bases not matched to a gene. The CDR3 DNA, read in part, is TGTGCCAGCAGCTTAGACAGGGGAACGAATGAG. Amino acids: CASSLDRGTNE. The full CDR3 sequence reads CASSLDRGTNEQFF. The variable domain in full, with the rest retrieved from reference TRBV7-3 and TRBJ2-1, is GAGVSQTPSNKVTEKGKYVELRCDPISGHTALYWYRQSLGQGPEFLIYFQGTGAADDSGLPNDRFFAVRPEGSVSTLKIQRTERGDSAVYLCASSLDRGTNEQFFGPGTRLTVL.

Notes on this clone: The DNA ends 3 residues before the CDR3 does, and the rest of the CDR3 is filled in from the germline J gene. V is TRBV12-3 or TRBV12-4 and J is TRBJ2-5; weak D call: TRBD1 (6 bases). Trimming removed 5 bases at V and 5 bases at J, with 12 bases between. The CDR3 loop spans 13 amino acids. The CDR3 bases that were read are TGTGCCAGCAGTCGTACAGGGTCCGAGACC. The encoded protein is CASSRTGSET. The full-length CDR3 reads as CASSRTGSETQYF.

With respect to this clone: Sequencing ends 3 residues short of the CDR3 end; the germline J gene provides the rest. The chain is built from TRBV7-9 and TRBJ1-5; 7 bases fit TRBD1. J was trimmed by 1 base and V by 5 bases; bases with no gene match: 2. This CDR3 spans 14 amino acids. Germline V gene sequence: CDR1 SEHNR, CDR2 FQNEAQ (reference sequence). This chain's CDR3 is CASSRTGSNQPQHF. The covered CDR3 bases are TGTGCCAGCAGCCGGACAGGCAGCAATCAGCCC.

About this clone itself: The sequenced fragment ends 3 residues before the CDR3 boundary, so the rest is inferred from the germline J gene. The rearrangement uses TRBV3-1 (or the pseudogene TRBV3-2) and TRBJ2-7; 11 bases agree with TRBD2. The CDR3 is made up of 15 amino acids. CDR1 is LGHDT, CDR2 YNNKEL, per germline (reference sequence). V lost 5 bases, J lost 4 bases, and 7 bases stayed unmatched. The CDR3 DNA, read in part, is TGTGCCAGCAGCAGCACTGCTAGCGGGGGGTACGAG. Protein sequence: CASSSTASGGYE. The whole CDR3 sequence is CASSSTASGGYEQYF.

CDR3 DNA, as far as it was read: TGTGCCAGCAGCTTTGGACAGGGTGAAGAGACC. Protein: CASSFGQGEET. The CDR3 in its entirety is CASSFGQGEETYTF. The rearrangement uses TRBV7-9 and TRBJ1-2, with TRBD1 identical over 8 bases. The read falls 3 residues short of the CDR3 end, and the missing part is taken from the germline J gene. The CDR3 consists of 14 residues. In germline, CDR1 is SEHNR, CDR2 FQNEAQ (reference sequence).

Comment on this clone: The read ends 3 residues before the CDR3 terminus; that terminus is restored from the germline J gene. The rearrangement links TRBV7-6 to TRBJ2-2; TRBD1 matches at 8 bases. Per the germline V gene, CDR1 is SGHVS and CDR2 is FNYEAQ. The CDR3 is 14 residues long. CDR3 loop: CASSSRGPNSPLFF. Partial CDR3 DNA: TGTGCCAGCAGCTCCAGGGGGCCAAATTCACCG. Filled out from reference TRBV7-6 and TRBJ2-2, the complete variable domain reads GAGVSQSPRYKVTKRGQDVALRCDPISGHVSLYWYRQALGQGPEFLTYFNYEAQQDKSGLPNDRFSAERPEGSISTLTIQRTEQRDSAMYRCASSSRGPNSPLFFGEGSRLTVL.

Note on this clone: The read gets to within 3 residues of the CDR3 end, and the germline J gene fills in the rest. The chain recombines TRBV7-9 with TRBJ2-2; D ambiguous. Trimming cost V 5 bases and J 2 bases, with 9 bases left between them. There are 14 residues in the CDR3. Germline assignment: CDR1 SEHNR and CDR2 FQNEAQ (reference sequence). The CDR3 bases that were read are TGTGCCAGCAGCAATCAGGTTAACACCGGGGAG. Amino acids: CASSNQVNTGE. The CDR3 as a whole reads CASSNQVNTGELFF.